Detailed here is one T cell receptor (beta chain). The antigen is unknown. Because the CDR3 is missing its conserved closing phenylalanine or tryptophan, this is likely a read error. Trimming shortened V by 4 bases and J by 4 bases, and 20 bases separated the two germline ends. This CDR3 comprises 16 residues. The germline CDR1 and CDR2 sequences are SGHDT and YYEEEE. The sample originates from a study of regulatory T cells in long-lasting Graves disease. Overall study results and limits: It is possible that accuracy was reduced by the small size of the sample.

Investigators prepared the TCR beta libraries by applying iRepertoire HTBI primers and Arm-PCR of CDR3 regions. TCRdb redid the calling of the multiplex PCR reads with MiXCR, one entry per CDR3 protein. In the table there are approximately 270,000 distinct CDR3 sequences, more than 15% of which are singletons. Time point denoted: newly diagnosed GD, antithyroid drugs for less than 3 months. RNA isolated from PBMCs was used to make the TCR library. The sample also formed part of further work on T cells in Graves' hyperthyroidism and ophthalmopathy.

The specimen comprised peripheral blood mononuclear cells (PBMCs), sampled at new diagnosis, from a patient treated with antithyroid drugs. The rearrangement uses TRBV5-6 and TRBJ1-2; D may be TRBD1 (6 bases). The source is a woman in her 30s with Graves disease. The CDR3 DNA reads TGTGCCAGCAGCATTCAACAGGGCAGCGCTGGCTATGGCTACACCCTC. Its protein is CASSIQQGSAGYGYTL.